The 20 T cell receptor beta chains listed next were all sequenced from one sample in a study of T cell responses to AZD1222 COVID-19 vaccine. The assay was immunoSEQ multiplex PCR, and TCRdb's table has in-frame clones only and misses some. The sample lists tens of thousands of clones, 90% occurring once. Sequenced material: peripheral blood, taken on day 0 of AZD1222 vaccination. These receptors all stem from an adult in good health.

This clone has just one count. The CDR3 is CASSRTGYIHGYTF. The CDR3 DNA reads as TGTGCCAGCAGCCGGACAGGGTATATTCATGGCTACACCTTC. The genes are TRBV7-8 and TRBJ1-2, with TRBD1 matching over 8 bases. The V segment lost 5 bases and the J segment 6 bases; nucleotides outside the gene matches: 8. In germline, CDR1 is SGHVS, CDR2 FQNEAQ. The CDR3 runs 14 residues. The full variable domain, completed using reference TRBV7-8 and TRBJ1-2, is GAGVSQSPRYKVAKRGQDVALRCDPISGHVSLFWYQQALGQGPEFLTYFQNEAQLDKSGLPSDRFFAERPEGSVSTLKIQRTQQEDSAVYLCASSRTGYIHGYTFGSGTRLTVV.

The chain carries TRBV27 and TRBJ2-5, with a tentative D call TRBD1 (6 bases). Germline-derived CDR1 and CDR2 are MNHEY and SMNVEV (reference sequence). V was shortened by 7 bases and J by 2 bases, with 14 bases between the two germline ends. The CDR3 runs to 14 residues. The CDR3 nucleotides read TGTGCCAGCAACAGGGCAGGTATACAAGAGACCCAGTACTTC. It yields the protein CASNRAGIQETQYF.

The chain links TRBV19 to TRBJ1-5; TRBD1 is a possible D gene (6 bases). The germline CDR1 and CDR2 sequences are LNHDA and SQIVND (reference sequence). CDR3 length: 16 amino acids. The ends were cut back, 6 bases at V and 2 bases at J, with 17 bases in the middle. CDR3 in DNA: TGTGCCAGTAGGACAACTACAGGGAAAGGCAATCAGCCCCAGCATTTT. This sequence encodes CASRTTTGKGNQPQHF. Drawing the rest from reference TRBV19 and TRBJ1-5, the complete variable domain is DGGITQSPKYLFRKEGQNVTLSCEQNLNHDAMYWYRQDPGQGLRLIYYSQIVNDFQKGDIAEGYSVSREKKESFPLTVTSAQKNPTAFYLCASRTTTGKGNQPQHFGDGTRLSIL.

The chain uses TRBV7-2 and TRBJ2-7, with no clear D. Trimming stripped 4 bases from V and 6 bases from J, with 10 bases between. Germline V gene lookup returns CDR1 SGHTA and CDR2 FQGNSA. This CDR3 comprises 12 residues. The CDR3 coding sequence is TGTGCCAGCAGCTCCGGGTCGCGCGAGCAGTACTTC. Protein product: CASSSGSREQYF. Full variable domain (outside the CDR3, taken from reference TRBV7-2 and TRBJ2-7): GAGVSQSPSNKVTEKGKDVELRCDPISGHTALYWYRQSLGQGLEFLIYFQGNSAPDKSGLPSDRFSAERTGGSVSTLTIQRTQQEDSAVYLCASSSGSREQYFGPGTRLTVT.

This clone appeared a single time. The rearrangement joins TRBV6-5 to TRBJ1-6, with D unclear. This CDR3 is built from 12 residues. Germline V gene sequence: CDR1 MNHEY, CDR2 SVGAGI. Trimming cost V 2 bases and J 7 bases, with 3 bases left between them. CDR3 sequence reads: CASSYANSPLHF. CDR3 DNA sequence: TGTGCCAGCAGTTACGCCAATTCACCCCTCCACTTT.

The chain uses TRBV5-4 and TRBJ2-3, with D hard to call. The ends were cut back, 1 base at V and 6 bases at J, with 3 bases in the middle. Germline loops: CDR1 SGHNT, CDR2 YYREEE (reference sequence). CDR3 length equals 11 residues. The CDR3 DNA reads TGTGCCAGCAGCTTGTCGGATACGCAGTATTTT. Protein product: CASSLSDTQYF.

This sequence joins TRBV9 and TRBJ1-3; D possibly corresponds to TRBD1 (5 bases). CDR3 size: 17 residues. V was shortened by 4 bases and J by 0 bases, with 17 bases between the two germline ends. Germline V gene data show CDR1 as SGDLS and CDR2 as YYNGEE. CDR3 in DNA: TGTGCCAGCAGCAAAAACAATCTAGGGGCCTCTGGAAACACCATATATTTT. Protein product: CASSKNNLGASGNTIYF.

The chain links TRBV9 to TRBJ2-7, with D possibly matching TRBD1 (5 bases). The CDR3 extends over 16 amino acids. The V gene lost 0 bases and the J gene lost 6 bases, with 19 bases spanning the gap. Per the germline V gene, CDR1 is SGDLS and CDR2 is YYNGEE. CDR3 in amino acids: CASSVGTLWGFSEQYF. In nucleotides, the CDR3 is TGTGCCAGCAGCGTAGGGACACTCTGGGGTTTCAGCGAGCAGTACTTC. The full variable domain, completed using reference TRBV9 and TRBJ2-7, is DSGVTQTPKHLITATGQRVTLRCSPRSGDLSVYWYQQSLDQGLQFLIQYYNGEERAKGNILERFSAQQFPDLHSELNLSSLELGDSALYFCASSVGTLWGFSEQYFGPGTRLTVT.

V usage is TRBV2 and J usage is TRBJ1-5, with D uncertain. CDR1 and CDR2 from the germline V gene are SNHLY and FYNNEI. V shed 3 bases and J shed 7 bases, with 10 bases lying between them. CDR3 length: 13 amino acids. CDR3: CASSDQVRQPQHF. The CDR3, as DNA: TGTGCCAGCAGTGATCAAGTTCGGCAGCCCCAGCATTTT.

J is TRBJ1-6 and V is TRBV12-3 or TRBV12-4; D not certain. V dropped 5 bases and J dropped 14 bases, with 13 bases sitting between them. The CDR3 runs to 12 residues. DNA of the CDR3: TGTGCCAGCAGTGTTAGCATCAGGACCCTCCACTTT. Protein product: CASSVSIRTLHF.

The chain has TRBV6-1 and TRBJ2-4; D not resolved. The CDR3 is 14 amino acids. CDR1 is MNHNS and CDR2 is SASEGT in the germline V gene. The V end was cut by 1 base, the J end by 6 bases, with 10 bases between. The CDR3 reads CASSEGPSINIQYF. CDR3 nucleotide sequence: TGTGCCAGCAGTGAAGGTCCGTCAATAAACATTCAGTACTTC.

The CDR3 DNA sequence: TGTGCCAGCAGCGAGACTAGCGGGGGCTCCTACGAGCAGTACTTC. Translating gives CASSETSGGSYEQYF. This rearrangement joins TRBV21-1 to TRBJ2-7; whether TRBD2, the table's D call, matches the DNA was not checked. TRBV21-1 is a pseudogene segment. This CDR3 contains 15 residues.

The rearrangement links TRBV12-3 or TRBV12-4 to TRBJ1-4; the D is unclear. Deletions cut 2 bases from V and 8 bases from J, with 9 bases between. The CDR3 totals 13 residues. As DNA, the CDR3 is TGTGCCAGCAGTTTATTAGTTGTCGAAAAACTGTTTTTT. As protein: CASSLLVVEKLFF.

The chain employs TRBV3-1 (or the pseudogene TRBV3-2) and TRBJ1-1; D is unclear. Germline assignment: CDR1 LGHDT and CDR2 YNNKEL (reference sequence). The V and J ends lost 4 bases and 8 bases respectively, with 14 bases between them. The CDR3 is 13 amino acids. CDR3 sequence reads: CASSREVVGEAFF. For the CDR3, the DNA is TGTGCCAGCAGCCGAGAAGTAGTAGGGGAAGCTTTCTTT.

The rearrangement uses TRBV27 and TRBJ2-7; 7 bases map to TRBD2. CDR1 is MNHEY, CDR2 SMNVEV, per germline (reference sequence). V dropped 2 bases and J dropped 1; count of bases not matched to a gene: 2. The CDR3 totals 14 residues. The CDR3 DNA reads TGTGCCAGCAGTTTAACAGCGGGATCCTACGAGCAGTACTTC. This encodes CASSLTAGSYEQYF.

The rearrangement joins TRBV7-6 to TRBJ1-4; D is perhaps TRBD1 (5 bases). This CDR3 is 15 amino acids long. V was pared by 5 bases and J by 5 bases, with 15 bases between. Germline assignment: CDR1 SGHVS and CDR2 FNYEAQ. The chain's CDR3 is CASSPLGPDNEKLFF. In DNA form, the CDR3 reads TGTGCCAGCAGCCCTTTGGGGCCAGACAATGAAAAACTGTTTTTT. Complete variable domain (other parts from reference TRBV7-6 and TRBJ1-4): GAGVSQSPRYKVTKRGQDVALRCDPISGHVSLYWYRQALGQGPEFLTYFNYEAQQDKSGLPNDRFSAERPEGSISTLTIQRTEQRDSAMYRCASSPLGPDNEKLFFGSGTQLSVL.

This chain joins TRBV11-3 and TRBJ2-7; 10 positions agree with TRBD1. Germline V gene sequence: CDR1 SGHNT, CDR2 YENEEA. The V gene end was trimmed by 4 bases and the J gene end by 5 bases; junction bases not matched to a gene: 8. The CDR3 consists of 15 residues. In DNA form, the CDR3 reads TGTGCCAGCAGCTGGATGCCGGGACAGGGGAACGAGCAGTACTTC. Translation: CASSWMPGQGNEQYF.

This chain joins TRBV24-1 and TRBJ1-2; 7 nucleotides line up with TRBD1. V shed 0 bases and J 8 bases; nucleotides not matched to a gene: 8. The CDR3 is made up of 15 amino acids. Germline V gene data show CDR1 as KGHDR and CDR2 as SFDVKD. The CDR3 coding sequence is TGTGCCACCAGTGATTTGTCCGGGACAGTAAAAGGCTACACCTTC. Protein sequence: CATSDLSGTVKGYTF.

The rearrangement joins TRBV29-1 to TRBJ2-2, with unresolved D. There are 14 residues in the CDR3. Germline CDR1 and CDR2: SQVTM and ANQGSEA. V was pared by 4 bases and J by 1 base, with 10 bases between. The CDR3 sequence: CSVVGRWNTGELFF. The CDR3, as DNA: TGCAGCGTTGTCGGCCGATGGAACACCGGGGAGCTGTTTTTT.

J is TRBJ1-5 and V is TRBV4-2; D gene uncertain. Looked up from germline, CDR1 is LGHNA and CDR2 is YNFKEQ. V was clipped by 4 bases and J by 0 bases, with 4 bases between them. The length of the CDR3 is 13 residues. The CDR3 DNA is TGTGCCAGCAGCCGCGATAGCAATCAGCCCCAGCATTTT. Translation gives CASSRDSNQPQHF.